These T cell receptor beta chains were read from a single sample in a study of blood T cell repertoires in COVID-19. Clones were sequenced by immunoSEQ multiplex PCR, and TCRdb holds only the in-frame ones, with some missing. The sample lists about 410,000 clones; about 91% were seen once. What was sequenced was peripheral blood. These receptors came from a woman between 40 and 55 years old with COVID-19, enrolled during active disease. Both conserved end residues are part of each CDR3. D genes are given only for firm matches. A clone size is listed for some rows: how often the clone was seen (once, few, many), or a class if it is expanded.

v_call: TRBV19; clone_size: NA; j_call: TRBJ1-5; d_call: TRBD1; cdr3_nt: TGTGCCAGTCAGCTCGGGACAGTCCATAGCAATCAGCCCCAGCATTTT; cdr3_aa: CASQLGTVHSNQPQHF
v_call: TRBV7-9; clone_size: NA; j_call: TRBJ1-5; d_call: TRBD1; cdr3_nt: TGTGCCAGCAGCTTAAAAGGGGGCAGCCAGCCCCAGCATTTT; cdr3_aa: CASSLKGGSQPQHF
v_call: TRBV28; clone_size: NA; j_call: TRBJ1-1; d_call: TRBD1; cdr3_nt: TGTGCCAGCAGTTTTCCGGGACAGGGATCTACAGTGGGGTCGAACACTGAAGCTTTCTTT; cdr3_aa: CASSFPGQGSTVGSNTEAFF
v_call: TRBV7-2; clone_size: NA; j_call: TRBJ1-5; d_call: TRBD1; cdr3_nt: TGTGCCAGCAGCCCGGACAGGGGGCGGAATCAGCCCCAGCATTTT; cdr3_aa: CASSPDRGRNQPQHF
v_call: TRBV7-9; clone_size: NA; j_call: TRBJ1-2; d_call: NA; cdr3_nt: TGTGCCAGCAGCGCACAAGGCAGGGCGCAGGGCTACACCTTC; cdr3_aa: CASSAQGRAQGYTF
v_call: TRBV2; clone_size: NA; j_call: TRBJ2-3; d_call: TRBD1; cdr3_nt: TGTGCCAGCAGTGGCGGAGACTCAGGGGGATCAGATACGCAGTATTTT; cdr3_aa: CASSGGDSGGSDTQYF
v_call: TRBV5-4; clone_size: NA; j_call: TRBJ1-2; d_call: NA; cdr3_nt: TGTGCCAGCAGCTTGACCCCGGTGAGTTTTATCCAGGGCGGCTACACCTTC; cdr3_aa: CASSLTPVSFIQGGYTF
v_call: TRBV29-1; clone_size: NA; j_call: TRBJ1-5; d_call: NA; cdr3_nt: TGCAGCGCCGTAGAGAAAAGCAATCAGCCCCAGCATTTT; cdr3_aa: CSAVEKSNQPQHF
v_call: TRBV7-9; clone_size: NA; j_call: TRBJ1-3; d_call: TRBD1; cdr3_nt: TGTGCCAGCAGCCCAGAGGGGACAGGGGAGGCTGGAAACACCATATATTTT; cdr3_aa: CASSPEGTGEAGNTIYF
v_call: TRBV7-6; clone_size: NA; j_call: TRBJ1-1; d_call: NA; cdr3_nt: TGTGCCAGCAGCTTCCACTTAGCAACCGTAGGGGACACTGAAGCTTTCTTT; cdr3_aa: CASSFHLATVGDTEAFF
v_call: TRBV6-5; clone_size: NA; j_call: TRBJ2-5; d_call: NA; cdr3_nt: TGTGCCAGCAGTTCCAACCTCCACAGGGAAGAGACCCAGTACTTC; cdr3_aa: CASSSNLHREETQYF
v_call: TRBV6-4; clone_size: NA; j_call: TRBJ2-3; d_call: TRBD2; cdr3_nt: TGTGCCAGCAGTACCGGGACTAGCGGGGGCGCAGATACGCAGTATTTT; cdr3_aa: CASSTGTSGGADTQYF
v_call: TRBV19; clone_size: NA; j_call: TRBJ1-5; d_call: TRBD1; cdr3_nt: TGTGCCAGTAGTACGGACAGGGGGGGCCAGCCCCAGCATTTT; cdr3_aa: CASSTDRGGQPQHF
v_call: TRBV7-9; clone_size: NA; j_call: TRBJ1-2; d_call: NA; cdr3_nt: TGTGCCAGCAGCTTACGGTTAGGCCGGGACAAAAAAGAACAGCATGGCTACACCTTC; cdr3_aa: CASSLRLGRDKKEQHGYTF
v_call: TRBV10-3; clone_size: NA; j_call: TRBJ1-1; d_call: NA; cdr3_nt: TGTGCCATCAGTGAGTGGCAGATGAACACTGAAGCTTTCTTT; cdr3_aa: CAISEWQMNTEAFF
v_call: TRBV21-1; clone_size: NA; j_call: TRBJ1-6; d_call: NA; cdr3_nt: TGTGCCAGCACCCCCCGGGAGAGTAATTCACCCCTCCACTTT; cdr3_aa: CASTPRESNSPLHF
v_call: TRBV19; clone_size: NA; j_call: TRBJ1-2; d_call: NA; cdr3_nt: TGTGCCAGTAGTATTTTCGATGCGGGGGCAGGCGGTGGCTACACCTTC; cdr3_aa: CASSIFDAGAGGGYTF
v_call: TRBV5-1; clone_size: NA; j_call: TRBJ2-3; d_call: TRBD2; cdr3_nt: TGCGCCAGCGGACGCGGCGGGGGAAGCACAGATACGCAGTATTTT; cdr3_aa: CASGRGGGSTDTQYF
v_call: TRBV28; clone_size: NA; j_call: TRBJ2-5; d_call: TRBD2; cdr3_nt: TGTGCCAGCAGTAAATCCGTCGGGGGGGCAGAGACCCAGTACTTC; cdr3_aa: CASSKSVGGAETQYF
v_call: TRBV6-5; clone_size: NA; j_call: TRBJ2-2; d_call: NA; cdr3_nt: TGTGCCAGCAGTTACTCCGGGGAGTCTGACACCGGGGAGCTGTTTTTT; cdr3_aa: CASSYSGESDTGELFF
v_call: TRBV30; clone_size: NA; j_call: TRBJ1-1; d_call: NA; cdr3_nt: TGTGCCTGGACCAGGGCAGGGAACACTGAAGCTTTCTTT; cdr3_aa: CAWTRAGNTEAFF
v_call: TRBV13; clone_size: NA; j_call: TRBJ2-1; d_call: TRBD1; cdr3_nt: TGTGCCAGCAGCTTCCGATTCGGGACAGGGGACAATGAGCAGTTCTTC; cdr3_aa: CASSFRFGTGDNEQFF
v_call: TRBV28; clone_size: NA; j_call: TRBJ1-2; d_call: TRBD1; cdr3_nt: TGTGCCAGCAGTTTTCGAGGGGGCGAGAATGGCTACACCTTC; cdr3_aa: CASSFRGGENGYTF
v_call: TRBV9; clone_size: NA; j_call: TRBJ1-1; d_call: TRBD1; cdr3_nt: TGTGCCAGCACTTCAGGGACAGGGGACATGAACACTGAAGCTTTCTTT; cdr3_aa: CASTSGTGDMNTEAFF
v_call: TRBV6-5; clone_size: NA; j_call: TRBJ1-1; d_call: NA; cdr3_nt: TGTGCCAGCAGACTGATGAGACAGCCAAGTGAAGCTTTCTTT; cdr3_aa: CASRLMRQPSEAFF
v_call: TRBV28; clone_size: NA; j_call: TRBJ2-7; d_call: TRBD1; cdr3_nt: TGTGCCAGCAGCGGTGCTGACAGGGGCCACACCTACGAGCAGTACTTC; cdr3_aa: CASSGADRGHTYEQYF
v_call: TRBV27; clone_size: NA; j_call: TRBJ1-5; d_call: TRBD1; cdr3_nt: TGTGCCAGCAGTTTATCGGGGACAGGGGGCAAGGGCAATCAGCCCCAGCATTTT; cdr3_aa: CASSLSGTGGKGNQPQHF
v_call: TRBV7-8; clone_size: NA; j_call: TRBJ1-4; d_call: TRBD1; cdr3_nt: TGTGCCAGCAGCTCCGGACAGGGGGTTGCTACAGCAACTAATGAAAAACTGTTTTTT; cdr3_aa: CASSSGQGVATATNEKLFF
v_call: TRBV18; clone_size: NA; j_call: TRBJ1-4; d_call: TRBD1; cdr3_nt: TGTGCCAGCTCACCAGCGCGGACAGGGGGCGCTAAGGGGGAAAAACTGTTTTTT; cdr3_aa: CASSPARTGGAKGEKLFF
v_call: TRBV27; clone_size: NA; j_call: TRBJ2-7; d_call: TRBD1; cdr3_nt: TGTGCCAGCAGGGGGACAGTCGAGCAGTACTTC; cdr3_aa: CASRGTVEQYF
v_call: TRBV9; clone_size: NA; j_call: TRBJ1-3; d_call: NA; cdr3_nt: TGTGCCAGCAGCGCACTGGGAAACACCATATATTTT; cdr3_aa: CASSALGNTIYF
v_call: TRBV7-2; clone_size: NA; j_call: TRBJ1-6; d_call: TRBD1; cdr3_nt: TGTGCCAGCAGCTTATCTTTTAGTCGGACAGGGGTTAATTCACCCCTCCACTTT; cdr3_aa: CASSLSFSRTGVNSPLHF
v_call: TRBV18; clone_size: NA; j_call: TRBJ2-5; d_call: NA; cdr3_nt: TGTGCCAGCTCACCATTGTCTCGACATACAGAGACCCAGTACTTC; cdr3_aa: CASSPLSRHTETQYF
v_call: TRBV5-1; clone_size: NA; j_call: TRBJ2-7; d_call: NA; cdr3_nt: TGCGCCAGCAGCACCGTCGGGTTTTTCTACGAGCAGTACTTC; cdr3_aa: CASSTVGFFYEQYF
v_call: TRBV7-8; clone_size: NA; j_call: TRBJ1-3; d_call: NA; cdr3_nt: TGTGCCAGCAGCTTAGTAGGGGTTGACTCTGGAAACACCATATATTTT; cdr3_aa: CASSLVGVDSGNTIYF
v_call: TRBV28; clone_size: NA; j_call: TRBJ1-1; d_call: TRBD1; cdr3_nt: TGTGCCAGCACCCTGGGACAGATGAACACTGAAGCTTTCTTT; cdr3_aa: CASTLGQMNTEAFF
v_call: TRBV7-8; clone_size: NA; j_call: TRBJ2-6; d_call: NA; cdr3_nt: TGTGCCAGCAGCTTAGAATCCCAGGTTCCTTGGTGGGGGGCCAACGTCCTGACTTTC; cdr3_aa: CASSLESQVPWWGANVLTF
v_call: TRBV19; clone_size: NA; j_call: TRBJ2-5; d_call: TRBD1; cdr3_nt: TGTGCCAGTAGTAGGGAAAGGCCCGGGACAGCAAGGGAGACCCAGTACTTC; cdr3_aa: CASSRERPGTARETQYF
v_call: TRBV9; clone_size: once; j_call: TRBJ1-1; d_call: NA; cdr3_nt: TGTGCCAGCAGCGGCGGGGGAGGGCACACTGAAGCTTTCTTT; cdr3_aa: CASSGGGGHTEAFF
v_call: TRBV13; clone_size: NA; j_call: TRBJ1-4; d_call: NA; cdr3_nt: TGTGCCAGCAGCTTAGTTCCCCCCTACGACAGACCGAATGAAAAACTGTTTTTT; cdr3_aa: CASSLVPPYDRPNEKLFF
v_call: TRBV27; clone_size: NA; j_call: TRBJ2-1; d_call: NA; cdr3_nt: NA; cdr3_aa: CASSSSGGSYNEQFF
v_call: TRBV6-2/TRBV6-3; clone_size: NA; j_call: TRBJ2-7; d_call: TRBD1; cdr3_nt: TGTGCCACCAGTTATAGGGGGACAGGGGGCTACGAGCAGTACTTC; cdr3_aa: CATSYRGTGGYEQYF
v_call: TRBV18; clone_size: NA; j_call: TRBJ2-2; d_call: NA; cdr3_nt: TGTGCCAGCTCACGAAGCCTCGGACAAGAAACCACCGGGGAGCTGTTTTTT; cdr3_aa: CASSRSLGQETTGELFF
v_call: TRBV7-6; clone_size: once; j_call: TRBJ2-2; d_call: TRBD2; cdr3_nt: TGTGCCAGCAGCTTAGCAGTCTGGAGTAGCGGGAGAATCGGGGAGCTGTTTTTT; cdr3_aa: CASSLAVWSSGRIGELFF
v_call: TRBV19; clone_size: NA; j_call: TRBJ1-1; d_call: TRBD1; cdr3_nt: TGTGCCAGTAGTAACCCCAGGGGGGCTGAGAACACTGAAGCTTTCTTT; cdr3_aa: CASSNPRGAENTEAFF
v_call: TRBV27; clone_size: NA; j_call: TRBJ2-3; d_call: NA; cdr3_nt: TGTGCCAGCAGTTTCCTCAAACGACCCGGGACAGATCTTTACCGGGACTTCCCCACAGATACGCAGTATTTT; cdr3_aa: CASSFLKRPGTDLYRDFPTDTQYF
v_call: TRBV5-1; clone_size: NA; j_call: TRBJ2-1; d_call: TRBD2; cdr3_nt: TGCGCCAGCTTGGTGGGAGCGGGAGGGCCCAATGAGCAGTTCTTC; cdr3_aa: CASLVGAGGPNEQFF